The 12 T cell receptor beta chains presented below share a single source sample, sequenced in a study of blood T cell repertoires in COVID-19. The method was immunoSEQ multiplex PCR; TCRdb's version includes in-frame clones alone and lacks a portion of them. This table holds 95,000 to 150,000 clones, about 70% found once. The specimen sequenced was peripheral blood. The receptors were gathered from a woman in her sixties or seventies with acute or convalescent COVID-19.

V and J are TRBV12-3 or TRBV12-4 and TRBJ1-5; D is unresolved. V was clipped by 3 bases and J by 6 bases, with 9 bases between them. The CDR3 contains 13 residues. CDR3 region: CASSFLLSQPQHF. The CDR3 DNA reads TGTGCCAGCAGTTTTCTGTTGAGTCAGCCCCAGCATTTT.

This clone showed up just a few times. The J gene is TRBJ1-2, the V gene TRBV28; unclear D gene. V was clipped by 7 bases and J by 4 bases, with 13 bases between them. Germline CDR1 reads MDHEN; CDR2 reads SYDVKM. The CDR3 sequence is 13 residues long. CDR3: CASTPQWSYGYTF. As DNA, the CDR3 is TGTGCCAGCACCCCACAGTGGTCCTATGGCTACACCTTC.

The V call is TRBV7-2, the J call TRBJ1-1; the match to TRBD1 covers 9 bases. Germline assignment: CDR1 SGHTA and CDR2 FQGNSA. The CDR3 totals 14 residues. V was pared by 0 bases and J by 5 bases, with 1 base of the junction left unmatched. The CDR3 reads CASSLADRGTEAFF. The CDR3 region has the DNA TGTGCCAGCAGCTTAGCCGACAGGGGGACTGAAGCTTTCTTT.

V and J are TRBV5-1 and TRBJ2-7, with D maybe TRBD1 (6 bases). Trimming took 3 bases from V and 6 from J, leaving 19 bases between them. This CDR3 contains 15 residues. Per germline, CDR1 SGHRS and CDR2 YFSETQ. Here the CDR3 reads CASSSPGTLRGEQYF. CDR3 bases: TGCGCCAGCAGCTCTCCCGGGACACTTAGGGGCGAGCAGTACTTC. Looking up the rest from reference TRBV5-1 and TRBJ2-7 gives the full variable domain: KAGVTQTPRYLIKTRGQQVTLSCSPISGHRSVSWYQQTPGQGLQFLFEYFSETQRNKGNFPGRFSGRQFSNSRSEMNVSTLELGDSALYLCASSSPGTLRGEQYFGPGTRLTVT.

V gene TRBV10-2 combines with J gene TRBJ1-2; 7 bases are shared with TRBD1. The CDR3 is 14 amino acids. The germline V gene encodes CDR1 WSHSY and CDR2 SAAADI. J was trimmed by 6 bases and V by 3 bases; bases with no gene match: 7. The CDR3 protein is CASSDLTGINGYTF. In DNA, the CDR3 is TGCGCCAGCAGTGATCTGACAGGGATTAATGGCTACACCTTC.

Concerning this clone: At one of its ends the junction is not consistent with the germline gene, which may arise from a read error. In DNA form, the CDR3 reads TGTGCCAGCAGGTACTCGACAGGGGAGGAAGGCTACACCTTC. It encodes CASRYSTGEEGYTF. The genes are TRBV6-5 and TRBJ1-2; 8 bases are shared with TRBD1. The CDR3 is made up of 14 amino acids. Germline-derived CDR1 and CDR2 are MNHEY and SVGAGI.

This clone was seen a handful of times. V and J are TRBV5-4 and TRBJ2-7; a possible D gene is TRBD1 (6 bases). Germline values: CDR1 SGHNT, CDR2 YYREEE (reference sequence). The CDR3 is 14 amino acids. The V gene lost 2 bases and the J gene lost 1 base, with 10 bases spanning the gap. The CDR3 sequence is CASSLLDRSYEQYF. CDR3 bases: TGTGCCAGCAGCTTACTGGACAGATCCTACGAGCAGTACTTC.

The chain is built from TRBV2 and TRBJ1-5, with 7 nucleotides matching TRBD1. Germline CDR1 is SNHLY and CDR2 is FYNNEI. V shed 4 bases and J 5 bases; nucleotides not matched to a gene: 2. The CDR3 has 13 residues. The CDR3 DNA sequence: TGTGCCAGCAGTGCAGGGGGTTATCAGCCCCAGCATTTT. It specifies CASSAGGYQPQHF.

This clone was seen repeatedly, ten times or more. This rearrangement joins TRBV7-9 to TRBJ1-6; 8 bases are shared with TRBD1. Germline-derived CDR1 and CDR2 are SEHNR and FQNEAQ (reference sequence). The CDR3 has 15 residues. V shed 5 bases and J 10 bases; nucleotides not matched to a gene: 10. The CDR3 spells CASSVGQGGGSPLHF. The CDR3 coding sequence is TGTGCCAGCAGCGTTGGACAGGGCGGAGGATCACCCCTCCACTTT.

The sample holds a few counts of this clone. This rearrangement joins TRBV19 to TRBJ2-7; 10 nucleotides match TRBD1. CDR3 length equals 14 residues. V was pared by 6 bases and J by 5 bases, with 7 bases of the junction left unmatched. The germline V gene encodes CDR1 LNHDA and CDR2 SQIVND (reference sequence). CDR3 sequence: CASSPGTGVNEQYF. CDR3 DNA: TGTGCCAGTAGCCCCGGGACAGGGGTCAACGAGCAGTACTTC.

This clone has more than one count but fewer than ten. The V gene is TRBV5-1, the J gene TRBJ2-7; D call uncertain. CDR1 SGHRS and CDR2 YFSETQ come from the germline V gene. The CDR3 has 14 residues. V lost 0 bases and J 6 bases, leaving 13 bases between the germline ends. The CDR3 DNA sequence: TGCGCCAGCAGCTTGGGCCTTCTATCTCGCGAGCAGTACTTC. It encodes CASSLGLLSREQYF.

The chain recombines TRBV5-4 with TRBJ2-3; D is perhaps TRBD1 (6 bases). With 1 base removed from V and 0 bases from J, the gap between germline ends came to 9 bases. The CDR3 sequence is 15 residues long. CDR1 SGHNT and CDR2 YYREEE come from the germline V gene (reference sequence). CDR3 sequence (DNA): TGTGCCAGCAGCTTGCGAGGACAGAGCACAGATACGCAGTATTTT. This encodes CASSLRGQSTDTQYF. Based on the CDR3 plus reference TRBV5-4 and TRBJ2-3, the full variable domain is ETGVTQSPTHLIKTRGQQVTLRCSSQSGHNTVSWYQQALGQGPQFIFQYYREEENGRGNFPPRFSGLQFPNYSSELNVNALELDDSALYLCASSLRGQSTDTQYFGPGTRLTVL.